The 31 T cell receptor beta chains below all came from one sample that was sequenced in a study of shared clonotypes between healthy human individuals. TCRdb's table, derived via immunoSEQ multiplex PCR, lists solely in-frame clones and lacks some. The sample holds 2 million to 2.5 million clones, more than 85% seen once. Selected positively for CCR7 and CD45RO-negative, naive CD8 cells excluded terminally differentiated effector memory CD45RA+ cells. What was sequenced was naive CD8+ T cells from PBMCs. The receptors were sampled from a man aged 18 to 30 in good health. Some clones in this sample may be carry-over from other donors' samples.

On this clone itself: Other DNA sequences in this sample translate to the same CDR3. This chain joins TRBV9 and TRBJ2-1, with 10 nucleotides matching TRBD2. J gave up 7 bases and V 0 bases, and 4 bases lay outside the gene matches. Germline CDR1 SGDLS, CDR2 YYNGEE. The CDR3 runs to 15 residues. The CDR3 loop reads CASSVGGSGRNEQFF. The CDR3 DNA is TGTGCCAGCAGCGTAGGGGGTAGCGGGAGGAATGAGCAGTTCTTC.

V and J are TRBV2 and TRBJ2-7; 7 positions agree with TRBD2. V lost 5 bases, J lost 7 bases, and 14 bases stayed unmatched. This CDR3 has 15 amino acids. Germline lookup yields CDR1 SNHLY and CDR2 FYNNEI. CDR3 sequence reads: CASSTRLAISREQYF. CDR3 nucleotide sequence: TGTGCCAGCAGTACCAGACTAGCCATTTCACGGGAGCAGTACTTC.

On this clone: Other DNA sequences of this sample code for an identical CDR3. The gene calls are TRBV9 and TRBJ2-6; D remains unclear. The germline V gene has CDR1 SGDLS and CDR2 YYNGEE. This CDR3 contains 13 residues. Trimming took 4 bases from V and 1 from J, leaving 3 bases between them. The CDR3 reads CASSRSGANVLTF. CDR3 in DNA: TGTGCCAGCAGCAGATCTGGGGCCAACGTCCTGACTTTC.

This chain links TRBV7-8 with TRBJ1-5; D is possibly TRBD1 (5 bases). This CDR3 has 14 residues. Germline V CDR1 and CDR2: SGHVS, FQNEAQ. The V end lost 1 base, the J end lost 7 bases, and 11 bases lay between the germline ends. This CDR3 reads CASSLGDRGQPQHF. CDR3 nucleotide sequence: TGTGCCAGCAGCTTAGGGGACCGGGGACAGCCCCAGCATTTT.

This clone was detected only a few times. The sample carries other DNA sequences with the same CDR3. The CDR3 coding sequence is TGTGCCAGCAGGGACAGGGGGAACACTGAAGCTTTCTTT. This encodes CASRDRGNTEAFF. The rearrangement uses TRBV2 and TRBJ1-1, with 9 bases lining up with TRBD1. Germline V CDR1 and CDR2: SNHLY, FYNNEI. The length of the CDR3 is 13 residues. The V segment lost 6 bases and the J segment 1 base; nucleotides outside the gene matches: 0.

CDR3 nucleotides: TGTGCCAGCAGTGAATCAGGGATTGGGTGGGAGGCCAACGTCCTGACTTTC. The encoded protein is CASSESGIGWEANVLTF. V is TRBV25-1 and J is TRBJ2-6; possible D gene TRBD1, 5 bases. The V and J ends lost 1 base and 6 bases respectively, with 16 bases between them. The CDR3 extends over 17 amino acids. Per the germline V gene, CDR1 is MGHDK and CDR2 is SYGVNS.

This chain joins TRBV18 and TRBJ2-1; the D gene is possibly TRBD1 (7 bases). The CDR3 is 17 residues long. The V end lost 3 bases, the J end lost 5 bases, and 20 bases lay between the germline ends. Germline CDR1 and CDR2: KGHSH and LQKENI. The CDR3 sequence: CASSPYRGGWGDNEQFF. The CDR3 nucleotides are TGTGCCAGCTCACCCTACAGGGGCGGCTGGGGGGACAATGAGCAGTTCTTC. Looking up the rest from reference TRBV18 and TRBJ2-1 gives the full variable domain: NAGVMQNPRHLVRRRGQEARLRCSPMKGHSHVYWYRQLPEEGLKFMVYLQKENIIDESGMPKERFSAEFPKEGPSILRIQQVVRGDSAAYFCASSPYRGGWGDNEQFFGPGTRLTVL.

The rearrangement links TRBV11-2 to TRBJ1-1; D unclear. The CDR3 extends over 15 amino acids. Germline values: CDR1 SGHAT, CDR2 FQNNGV. V lost 5 bases, J lost 5 bases, and 18 bases lay in between. The CDR3 DNA is TGTGCCAGCAGCCCCCCCCGGCGGATTTGGACTGAAGCTTTCTTT. This gives the protein CASSPPRRIWTEAFF.

Of note for this clone: The sample has other DNA sequences that encode this CDR3 too. CDR3 residues: CASSIPSNYGYTF. The CDR3 region has the DNA TGTGCCAGTAGTATCCCATCTAACTATGGCTACACCTTC. V is TRBV19 and J is TRBJ1-2; D gene unclear. Trimming stripped 3 bases from V and 0 bases from J, with 5 bases between. Germline-derived CDR1 and CDR2 are LNHDA and SQIVND (reference sequence). This CDR3 contains 13 residues.

V is TRBV12-5 and J is TRBJ2-7, with TRBD1 as a possible D gene (6 bases). Between the trimmed V and J ends, which lost 2 bases and 0 bases, there was a span of 17 bases. The germline V gene has CDR1 LGHNT and CDR2 FRNRAP. The CDR3 sequence is 17 residues long. This CDR3 reads CASGLQTPQGASYEQYF. In DNA, the CDR3 is TGTGCTAGTGGTTTGCAAACTCCACAGGGTGCCTCCTACGAGCAGTACTTC.

The rearrangement links TRBV11-2 to TRBJ1-1; a weak D match, TRBD1 (6 bases). The ends were cut back, 4 bases at V and 7 bases at J, with 13 bases in the middle. The CDR3 extends over 13 amino acids. Germline V gene lookup returns CDR1 SGHAT and CDR2 FQNNGV. The CDR3 reads CASSSRGSVEAFF. The CDR3 DNA follows: TGTGCCAGCAGCTCCAGGGGAAGTGTTGAAGCTTTCTTT.

The rearrangement joins TRBV18 to TRBJ2-7; D ambiguous. V dropped 2 bases and J dropped 2 bases, with 10 bases sitting between them. Germline V lookup: CDR1 KGHSH, CDR2 LQKENI. The CDR3 contains 14 residues. The CDR3 nucleotides are TGTGCCAGCTCACCAAAGGCAGACCCCTACGAGCAGTACTTC. It specifies CASSPKADPYEQYF.

The V call is TRBV28, the J call TRBJ2-5; D possibly corresponds to TRBD1 (6 bases). The ends were cut back, 5 bases at V and 3 bases at J, with 10 bases in the middle. Germline CDR1 MDHEN, CDR2 SYDVKM. The CDR3 contains 13 residues. In DNA form, the CDR3 reads TGTGCCAGCAGTGCAGCAGGGGAAGAGACCCAGTACTTC. Translation gives CASSAAGEETQYF. The full variable domain, rest sourced from reference TRBV28 and TRBJ2-5, is DVKVTQSSRYLVKRTGEKVFLECVQDMDHENMFWYRQDPGLGLRLIYFSYDVKMKEKGDIPEGYSVSREKKERFSLILESASTNQTSMYLCASSAAGEETQYFGPGTRLLVL.

This clone was seen a single time. The chain joins TRBV13 to TRBJ1-1; D gene uncertain. This CDR3 has 13 amino acids. Trimming pared 3 bases from V and 3 bases from J, leaving 8 bases between. Germline values: CDR1 PRHDT, CDR2 FYEKMQ (reference sequence). CDR3 residues: CASSFRPDTEAFF. The CDR3 DNA reads TGTGCCAGCAGCTTCCGGCCGGACACTGAAGCTTTCTTT.

This chain joins TRBV9 and TRBJ2-7, with 10 bases aligning to TRBD2. The length of the CDR3 is 16 residues. Germline CDR1 and CDR2: SGDLS and YYNGEE. With V trimmed by 5 bases and J by 3 bases, 11 bases remained unmatched. The CDR3 DNA is TGTGCCAGCAGTCGAGCGGGAGGGCGAGGGTACTACGAGCAGTACTTC. Translated, it gives CASSRAGGRGYYEQYF.

The count of this clone is one. Other nucleotide sequences from this sample produce the same CDR3. This chain connects TRBV7-2 to TRBJ2-7; no firm D call. The CDR3 is 13 amino acids. Trimming cost V 2 bases and J 4 bases, with 9 bases left between them. The V gene's germline CDR1 is SGHTA and CDR2 FQGNSA. CDR3 amino acids: CASSLWVGYEQYF. In nucleotides, the CDR3 is TGTGCCAGCAGCTTATGGGTCGGATACGAGCAGTACTTC.

The chain recombines TRBV5-6 with TRBJ2-1; D uncertain. There are 13 residues in the CDR3. CDR1 is SGHDT and CDR2 is YYEEEE in the germline V gene. V was trimmed by 0 bases and J by 6 bases, leaving 7 bases between them. The CDR3 here is CASSLANFNEQFF. The CDR3 DNA follows: TGTGCCAGCAGCTTGGCCAACTTCAATGAGCAGTTCTTC.

On this clone itself: Other DNA sequences in this sample translate to the same CDR3. V usage is TRBV27 and J usage is TRBJ1-2; TRBD1 aligns across 9 bases. Germline V CDR1 and CDR2: MNHEY, SMNVEV (reference sequence). The CDR3 is 15 residues long. V was clipped by 3 bases and J by 2 bases; unmatched bases: 4. The CDR3 spells CASSFVGTGNYGYTF. CDR3 coding DNA: TGTGCCAGCAGTTTTGTCGGGACAGGGAACTATGGCTACACCTTC.

The rearrangement joins TRBV7-9 to TRBJ2-3; D is ambiguous. With 5 bases removed from V and 6 bases from J, the gap between germline ends came to 18 bases. Per the germline V gene, CDR1 is SEHNR and CDR2 is FQNEAQ (reference sequence). The CDR3 is 15 amino acids. The CDR3 DNA is TGTGCCAGCAGCCTCGGATATCTAGTCGGCGATACGCAGTATTTT. This sequence encodes CASSLGYLVGDTQYF.

V and J are TRBV4-3 and TRBJ1-2, with D uncertain. Trimming shortened V by 2 bases and J by 8 bases, and 12 bases separated the two germline ends. The CDR3 sequence is 13 residues long. The germline V gene encodes CDR1 LGHNA and CDR2 YSLEER. The chain's CDR3 is CASSQSRTSGYTF. The CDR3 coding sequence is TGCGCCAGCAGCCAATCTAGGACCAGCGGCTACACCTTC.

The sample holds one count of this clone. This chain links TRBV4-1 with TRBJ2-5; 7 nucleotides agree with TRBD1. Near its end, the DNA agrees better with TRBJ2-7, so the J call may be wrong. This CDR3 region has 15 residues. Germline CDR1 MGHRA, CDR2 YSYEKL. CDR3 residues: CASSQDPTGVLEQYF. The CDR3 region has the DNA TGCGCCAGCAGCCAAGACCCAACAGGGGTCCTCGAGCAGTACTTC.

The chain uses TRBV6-1 and TRBJ1-2, with TRBD1 identical over 8 bases. CDR3 size: 14 residues. CDR1 and CDR2 from the germline V gene are MNHNS and SASEGT. Trimming cost V 8 bases and J 3 bases; bases outside gene matches: 8. The CDR3 DNA is TGTGCCAGCGCCGGGACAGGAGTATACTATGGCTACACCTTC. This gives the protein CASAGTGVYYGYTF.

This rearrangement joins TRBV4-2 to TRBJ2-1, with 7 bases identical to TRBD2. Germline V gene lookup returns CDR1 LGHNA and CDR2 YNFKEQ. Unmatched junction bases numbered 27, after V lost 3 bases and J lost 7 bases. CDR3 size: 21 residues. Here the CDR3 reads CASSHLVPGTIALDKGNEQFF. Here the CDR3 DNA reads TGTGCCAGCAGCCATCTAGTACCCGGGACTATCGCACTAGATAAGGGGAATGAGCAGTTCTTC.

V is TRBV13 and J is TRBJ2-2; D uncertain. This CDR3 region has 14 residues. V was pared by 8 bases and J by 0 bases, with 10 bases between. The germline gives CDR1 PRHDT, CDR2 FYEKMQ (reference sequence). For the CDR3, the DNA is TGTGCCAGCCTCCGGACCGCGAACACCGGGGAGCTGTTTTTT. The encoded protein is CASLRTANTGELFF.

V usage is TRBV2 and J usage is TRBJ2-2, with 8 bases aligning to TRBD2. The V segment lost 3 bases and the J segment 4 bases; nucleotides outside the gene matches: 10. The CDR3 runs 17 residues. Germline V gene lookup returns CDR1 SNHLY and CDR2 FYNNEI. This CDR3 reads CASSDLAGQSRTGELFF. The DNA of the CDR3 is TGTGCCAGCAGTGATTTAGCGGGACAAAGTCGCACCGGGGAGCTGTTTTTT.

The J gene is TRBJ2-7, the V gene TRBV2; 8 nucleotides line up with TRBD2. V was pared by 5 bases and J by 4 bases, with 10 bases of the junction left unmatched. CDR1 SNHLY and CDR2 FYNNEI come from the germline V gene. The CDR3 consists of 15 residues. The CDR3 nucleotides read TGTGCCAGCAGTTGGGGACTAGGTCAGGGTTACGAGCAGTACTTC. Translating gives CASSWGLGQGYEQYF. Complete variable domain (other parts from reference TRBV2 and TRBJ2-7): EPEVTQTPSHQVTQMGQEVILRCVPISNHLYFYWYRQILGQKVEFLVSFYNNEISEKSEIFDDQFSVERPDGSNFTLKIRSTKLEDSAMYFCASSWGLGQGYEQYFGPGTRLTVT.

The chain employs TRBV5-5 and TRBJ2-7, with TRBD1 matching 8 bases. V lost 4 bases and J lost 2; bases outside the gene matches: 5. The germline CDR1 and CDR2 sequences are SGHKS and YYEKEE (reference sequence). CDR3 length equals 14 residues. The CDR3 sequence: CASSRDRGAYEQYF. The CDR3 DNA sequence: TGTGCCAGCAGCCGCGACAGGGGCGCCTACGAGCAGTACTTC.

In DNA, the CDR3 is TGTGCCAGCAGGTCTCGGGCTTCCGAGTCGGAGACCCAGTACTTC. It is translated as CASRSRASESETQYF. The chain joins TRBV27 to TRBJ2-5; unclear D gene. The CDR3 loop spans 15 amino acids. CDR1 is MNHEY, CDR2 SMNVEV, per germline (reference sequence). V lost 6 bases, J lost 5 bases, and 19 bases lay in between.

The chain is built from TRBV7-2 and TRBJ2-7; D perhaps matches TRBD1 (7 bases). Germline V gene sequence: CDR1 SGHTA, CDR2 FQGNSA. The V end was cut by 4 bases, the J end by 2 bases, with 15 bases between. This CDR3 has 15 residues. CDR3 bases: TGTGCCAGCAGCTCCCGGGGGACAGTACCCTACGAGCAGTACTTC. Protein: CASSSRGTVPYEQYF.

This clone was seen a single time. This sequence joins TRBV2 and TRBJ2-7; D is perhaps TRBD2 (6 bases). The V end lost 7 bases, the J end lost 3 bases, and 13 bases lay between the germline ends. Germline assignment: CDR1 SNHLY and CDR2 FYNNEI. CDR3 size: 13 residues. This chain's CDR3 is CASIGAGNYEQYF. The DNA of the CDR3 is TGTGCCAGCATTGGGGCGGGAAACTACGAGCAGTACTTC.

The rearrangement joins TRBV2 to TRBJ2-7; TRBD1 might be the D (6 bases). CDR1 is SNHLY, CDR2 FYNNEI, per germline. Between the trimmed V and J ends, which lost 6 bases and 0 bases, there was a span of 15 bases. The CDR3 has 15 amino acids. The CDR3 loop reads CASRGYRQDSYEQYF. The CDR3 region has the DNA TGTGCCAGCAGGGGCTACCGACAGGACTCCTACGAGCAGTACTTC. Based on the CDR3 plus reference TRBV2 and TRBJ2-7, the full variable domain is EPEVTQTPSHQVTQMGQEVILRCVPISNHLYFYWYRQILGQKVEFLVSFYNNEISEKSEIFDDQFSVERPDGSNFTLKIRSTKLEDSAMYFCASRGYRQDSYEQYFGPGTRLTVT.